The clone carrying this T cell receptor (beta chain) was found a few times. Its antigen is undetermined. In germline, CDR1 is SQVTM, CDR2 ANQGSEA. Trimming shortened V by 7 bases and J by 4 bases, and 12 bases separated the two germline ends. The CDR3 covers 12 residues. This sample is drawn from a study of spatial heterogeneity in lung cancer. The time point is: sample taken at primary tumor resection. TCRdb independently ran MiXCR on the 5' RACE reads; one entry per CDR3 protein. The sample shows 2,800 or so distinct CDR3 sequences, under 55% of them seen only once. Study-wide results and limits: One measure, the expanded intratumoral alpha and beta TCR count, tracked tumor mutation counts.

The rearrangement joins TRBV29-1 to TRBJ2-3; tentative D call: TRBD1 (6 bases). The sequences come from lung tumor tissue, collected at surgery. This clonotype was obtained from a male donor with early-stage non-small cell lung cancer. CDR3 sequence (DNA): TGCAGCGGGCACGCAGGGGCAGATACGCAGTATTTT. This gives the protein CSGHAGADTQYF.